This T cell receptor (beta chain) came from a study of blood T cell repertoires in COVID-19. The protocol was immunoSEQ multiplex PCR, while the TCRdb copy is restricted to in-frame clones and leaves out a portion. The sample includes roughly 200,000 clones, 70% to 80% of them seen just once. V lost 0 bases, J lost 6 bases, and 5 bases stayed unmatched. CDR3 length equals 14 residues. Germline loops: CDR1 SGHTA, CDR2 FQGNSA. The clonotype comes from a woman aged 50 to 65 with active or convalescent COVID-19. This chain uses TRBV7-2 with TRBJ2-7; 7 nucleotides agree with TRBD1. Sequencing used peripheral blood. The CDR3 coding sequence is TGTGCCAGCAGCTTAGCATGGAACAGGGGCGAGCAGTACTTC. Translation gives CASSLAWNRGEQYF.